This T cell receptor (beta chain) stems from a study of T cell responses to AZD1222 COVID-19 vaccine. Study conclusions and caveats: Repertoire sampling was restricted to post-peak T cell response timepoints. Mapped onto spike, vaccine-associated CD4 TCRs spanned it and were dominant at 160-218 and 743-854.

Using immunoSEQ multiplex PCR, the repertoire was profiled, and TCRdb retains in-frame clones only, with some absent. The table has approximately 180,000 clones, just under 95% seen once; the top ten hold around 1%. The germline V and J ends were trimmed by 4 bases and 4 bases, with 11 bases remaining between them. CDR3 length: 14 amino acids. Germline loops: CDR1 SGDLS, CDR2 YYNGEE. With respect to this clone: Its antigen is not known.

The V call is TRBV9, the J call TRBJ1-4; the D is unclear. This clonotype was sampled from an adult who received the MenACWY meningococcal vaccine as a control. Source: peripheral blood, taken 28 days after the second dose of the MenACWY control vaccine. The DNA for the CDR3 is TGTGCCAGCAGCCCGCAGGACCTTAATGAAAAACTGTTTTTT. Protein: CASSPQDLNEKLFF.